This T cell receptor (beta chain) emerged from a study of T cell repertoires in cytomegalovirus infection. Overall study context: Shared public TCR beta signatures pointed to both CMV infection and a matching HLA type.

Comment on this clonotype: The antigen is not known.

TCRdb ran MiXCR on the reads and lists one entry per CDR3 protein. The sample includes about half a million distinct CDR3 sequences, about 33% of them seen just once. Study results and caveats: Across the ex vivo response, the dominant clonotypes were HLA-C-restricted CMV-specific TCR beta clonotypes. Carriers of CMV plus the relevant HLA were identified by cumulative public TCR beta family frequency.

CDR3 length: 16 amino acids. Looked up from germline, CDR1 is SGHAT and CDR2 is FQNNGV. The V end was cut by 5 bases, the J end by 3 bases, with 17 bases between. The sequences come from cultured PBMCs, collected from culture after CMV antigen stimulation. This sequence originates from a human donor in good health (CMV status not recorded). Some clones in this sample may be carry-over from other donors' samples. The V gene is TRBV11-2, the J gene TRBJ2-1, with D unresolved. The CDR3 nucleotides read TGTGCCAGCAGCGCCTTGGCGGCCGAATTCTACAATGAGCAGTTCTTC. Translation gives CASSALAAEFYNEQFF.